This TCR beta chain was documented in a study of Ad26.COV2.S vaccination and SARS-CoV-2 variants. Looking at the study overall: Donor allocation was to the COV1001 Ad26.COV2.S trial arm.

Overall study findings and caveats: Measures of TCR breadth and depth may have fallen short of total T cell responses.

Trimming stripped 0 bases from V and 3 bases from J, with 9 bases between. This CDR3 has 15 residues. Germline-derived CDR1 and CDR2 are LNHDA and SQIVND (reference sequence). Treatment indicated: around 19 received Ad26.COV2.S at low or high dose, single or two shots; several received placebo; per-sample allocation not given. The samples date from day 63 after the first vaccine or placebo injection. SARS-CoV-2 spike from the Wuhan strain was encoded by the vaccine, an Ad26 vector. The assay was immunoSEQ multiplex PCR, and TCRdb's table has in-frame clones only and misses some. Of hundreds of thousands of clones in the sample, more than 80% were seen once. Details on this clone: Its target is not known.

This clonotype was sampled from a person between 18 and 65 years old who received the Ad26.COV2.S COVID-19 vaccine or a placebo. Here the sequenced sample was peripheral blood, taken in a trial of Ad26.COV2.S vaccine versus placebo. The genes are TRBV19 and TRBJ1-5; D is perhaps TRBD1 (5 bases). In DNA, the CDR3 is TGTGCCAGTAGTATAGATTCGACAGACAATCAGCCCCAGCATTTT. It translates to CASSIDSTDNQPQHF. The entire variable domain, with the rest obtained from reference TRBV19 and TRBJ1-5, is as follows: DGGITQSPKYLFRKEGQNVTLSCEQNLNHDAMYWYRQDPGQGLRLIYYSQIVNDFQKGDIAEGYSVSREKKESFPLTVTSAQKNPTAFYLCASSIDSTDNQPQHFGDGTRLSIL.